The 19 T cell receptor beta chains given below trace back to one sample, sequenced in a study of identical twins. TCRdb passed the 5' RACE reads through MiXCR, listing each CDR3 protein once. The sample carries about 660,000 distinct CDR3 sequences, more than 6.5% recorded once. These sequences were also reported in another study, on yellow fever vaccine responses in identical twins.

The sequenced material came from PBMCs. The receptors were sampled from a woman aged 18-29 years in good health.

This clonotype has just a few counts. The chain uses TRBV7-9 and TRBJ2-5; no clear D. V lost 4 bases, J lost 4 bases, and 16 bases lay in between. The CDR3 sequence is 15 residues long. Germline lookup yields CDR1 SEHNR and CDR2 FQNEAQ (reference sequence). CDR3 protein: CASSSNPVGVETQYF. The CDR3 DNA reads TGTGCCAGCAGCTCGAACCCGGTGGGCGTAGAGACCCAGTACTTC.

As concerns this clonotype: The junction and the germline gene differ at one end; a read error may be behind it. The chain couples TRBV5-1 to TRBJ2-1; TRBD2 might be the D (6 bases). CDR1 is SGHRS and CDR2 is YFSETQ in the germline V gene. The CDR3 loop spans 16 amino acids. CDR3 sequence reads: CASSLFPGSSYYEQFF. As DNA, the CDR3 is TGCGCCAGCAGCTTGTTCCCCGGGAGCTCCTACTATGAGCAGTTCTTC.

The chain uses TRBV7-2 and TRBJ2-7, with D unresolved. The CDR3 consists of 12 residues. In germline, CDR1 is SGHTA, CDR2 FQGNSA. V lost 2 bases and J lost 10, with 12 bases in between. CDR3 protein: CASSLPAARQYF. For the CDR3, the DNA is TGTGCCAGCAGCTTACCCGCCGCGCGTCAGTACTTC.

Only a few counts were recorded for this clonotype. V is TRBV11-2 and J is TRBJ2-3; TRBD2 aligns across 13 bases. After removal of 1 base from V and 2 bases from J, the junction contained 12 bases not matched to a gene. The CDR3 extends over 20 amino acids. Germline CDR1 SGHAT, CDR2 FQNNGV. The CDR3 here is CASSLGRPTSGGRPTDTQYF. CDR3 sequence (DNA): TGTGCCAGCAGCTTAGGTCGGCCGACTAGCGGGGGGCGCCCCACAGATACGCAGTATTTT.

V gene TRBV12-3 or TRBV12-4 combines with J gene TRBJ2-2; a possible D gene is TRBD2 (7 bases). The CDR3 is made up of 14 amino acids. V was shortened by 6 bases and J by 6 bases, with 14 bases between the two germline ends. CDR3: CASRIRGGAGELFF. The CDR3 DNA reads as TGTGCCAGCAGGATAAGAGGGGGGGCCGGGGAGCTGTTTTTT.

The V gene is TRBV12-3 or TRBV12-4, the J gene TRBJ1-5, with D possibly matching TRBD1 (6 bases). This CDR3 comprises 17 residues. The V gene lost 2 bases and the J gene lost 0 bases, with 14 bases spanning the gap. DNA for the CDR3: TGTGCCAGCAGTTTATCTCGGACAGATTATAGCAATCAGCCCCAGCATTTT. Its protein product is CASSLSRTDYSNQPQHF.

This clonotype was seen a few times. This chain connects TRBV9 to TRBJ2-1, with 7 bases aligning to TRBD2. Unmatched junction bases numbered 13, after V lost 3 bases and J lost 13 bases. The length of the CDR3 is 14 residues. Looked up from germline, CDR1 is SGDLS and CDR2 is YYNGEE. The CDR3 sequence is CASSANRGTIGQFF. CDR3 bases: TGTGCCAGCAGCGCGAACCGGGGGACTATTGGACAGTTCTTC. The entire variable domain, with the rest obtained from reference TRBV9 and TRBJ2-1, is as follows: DSGVTQTPKHLITATGQRVTLRCSPRSGDLSVYWYQQSLDQGLQFLIQYYNGEERAKGNILERFSAQQFPDLHSELNLSSLELGDSALYFCASSANRGTIGQFFGPGTRLTVL.

This clonotype has a handful of counts. The gene calls are TRBV2 and TRBJ2-7; no clear D. V was shortened by 8 bases and J by 7 bases, with 18 bases between the two germline ends. CDR3 length equals 13 residues. Germline V gene sequence: CDR1 SNHLY, CDR2 FYNNEI. This CDR3 reads CASARQPDGEQYF. The CDR3, as DNA: TGTGCCAGCGCCCGGCAGCCCGACGGAGAGCAGTACTTC.

This clonotype was counted a few times. The chain recombines TRBV7-2 with TRBJ2-1; unclear D gene. The CDR3 sequence is 13 residues long. CDR1 is SGHTA, CDR2 FQGNSA, per germline. Between the trimmed V and J ends, which lost 2 bases and 6 bases, there was a span of 8 bases. The CDR3 loop is CASSLISINEQFF. CDR3 DNA: TGTGCCAGCAGCTTAATCTCAATCAATGAGCAGTTCTTC.

This clonotype was found many times. The V and J genes are TRBV20-1 and TRBJ2-7; 9 positions match TRBD1. The CDR3 consists of 13 residues. The junction had 1 base not matched to a gene; V was cut back by 1 base and J by 3 bases. From germline, CDR1 is DFQATT and CDR2 SNEGSKA (reference sequence). The CDR3 reads CSARGDRDYEQYF. CDR3 DNA: TGCAGTGCTAGAGGGGACAGGGACTACGAGCAGTACTTC.

The table lists this clonotype with a few counts. The rearrangement uses TRBV20-1 and TRBJ2-1, with D perhaps given as TRBD1 or TRBD2 (5 bases each). Germline loops: CDR1 DFQATT, CDR2 SNEGSKA (reference sequence). The CDR3 contains 15 residues. V gave up 0 bases and J gave up 2 bases, with 11 bases separating them. The CDR3 region has the DNA TGCAGTGCTAGAGATCGTAAGGGACCCTACAATGAGCAGTTCTTC. Residues: CSARDRKGPYNEQFF.

The genes are TRBV7-2 and TRBJ2-1, with a weak D call TRBD2 (5 bases). This CDR3 region has 16 residues. The germline V gene has CDR1 SGHTA and CDR2 FQGNSA. V was cut by 1 base and J by 0 bases, with 10 bases left in between. DNA of the CDR3: TGTGCCAGCAGCTTAGATAGCGCTAGCTCCTACAATGAGCAGTTCTTC. The encoded protein is CASSLDSASSYNEQFF.

The V and J genes are TRBV20-1 and TRBJ2-2; D might be TRBD1 (5 bases). This CDR3 is built from 13 residues. The germline CDR1 and CDR2 sequences are DFQATT and SNEGSKA (reference sequence). V dropped 6 bases and J dropped 8 bases, with 16 bases sitting between them. Here the CDR3 reads CSARLPGAGELFF. The CDR3, as DNA: TGCAGTGCCCGTTTACCTGGGGCGGGGGAGCTGTTTTTT.

The chain employs TRBV12-3 or TRBV12-4 and TRBJ2-3; 7 nucleotides align to TRBD2. CDR3 length: 16 amino acids. Trimming took 5 bases from V and 3 from J; bases not matched to a gene: 11. CDR3 coding DNA: TGTGCCAGCAGTAGGGCGGGGGTCGGTGGGACAGATACGCAGTATTTT. Protein: CASSRAGVGGTDTQYF.

This clonotype was observed many times. This rearrangement joins TRBV12-3 or TRBV12-4 to TRBJ1-5, with unresolved D. This CDR3 spans 13 amino acids. V lost 3 bases and J lost 4, with 7 bases in between. CDR3 loop: CASSLIANQPQHF. The CDR3 coding sequence is TGTGCCAGCAGTTTGATTGCGAATCAGCCCCAGCATTTT.

The chain links TRBV6-6 to TRBJ2-7; D gene unclear. The germline V gene has CDR1 MNHNY and CDR2 SVGAGI (reference sequence). The CDR3 spans 13 residues. The V and J ends lost 2 bases and 0 bases respectively, with 5 bases between them. This CDR3 reads CASSYHTSYEQYF. Here the CDR3 DNA reads TGTGCCAGCAGTTACCATACCTCCTACGAGCAGTACTTC.

V is TRBV7-2 and J is TRBJ2-3; D possibly matches TRBD1 or TRBD2 (5 bases each). Per germline, CDR1 SGHTA and CDR2 FQGNSA. The V gene lost 4 bases and the J gene lost 6 bases, with 17 bases spanning the gap. The CDR3 extends over 15 amino acids. The DNA of the CDR3 is TGTGCCAGCAGCTCGCAGCTCAGAGGGACGGATACGCAGTATTTT. Translation: CASSSQLRGTDTQYF.

The chain employs TRBV11-2 and TRBJ2-6, with unresolved D. Germline V gives CDR1 SGHAT, CDR2 FQNNGV. This CDR3 has 15 residues. V shed 5 bases and J shed 1 base, with 9 bases lying between them. In DNA form, the CDR3 reads TGTGCCAGCAGCCCTCCCAAATCTGGGGCCAACGTCCTGACTTTC. Its protein product is CASSPPKSGANVLTF.

This clonotype was detected only a few times. The chain employs TRBV5-6 and TRBJ2-1; D is unresolved. The CDR3 is made up of 13 amino acids. CDR1 and CDR2 from the germline V gene are SGHDT and YYEEEE. V was clipped by 3 bases and J by 8 bases, with 12 bases between them. The chain's CDR3 is CASSSAVVHEQFF. CDR3 coding DNA: TGTGCCAGCAGCTCTGCAGTGGTGCATGAGCAGTTCTTC.